These T cell receptor beta chains were read from a single sample in a study of blood T cell repertoires in COVID-19. Produced via immunoSEQ multiplex PCR; TCRdb's table is partial and in-frame only. The sample lists approximately 260,000 clones, roughly 87% seen once, with 3.5% to 5% in the top ten. Sequenced material: peripheral blood. The receptors were sampled from a woman between 40 and 50 years old who had recovered from COVID-19. The CDR3 runs from the conserved cysteine through the conserved F or W. The D gene is left open where the match is weak. Size is omitted from some rows. Given values are once, few, many or a class for expanded clones.

CDR3	DNA	D	size	V	J
CASSLALGQPAFF	TGTGCCAGCAGTTTAGCGCTTGGACAACCAGCTTTCTTT	.	.	TRBV12-3/TRBV12-4	TRBJ1-1
CASSLTVGGDEQYF	TGTGCCAGCAGCTTGACCGTAGGGGGGGACGAGCAGTACTTC	.	.	TRBV11-3	TRBJ2-7
CASGPGGTEAFF	TGTGCTAGTGGTCCCGGGGGCACTGAAGCTTTCTTT	.	.	TRBV12-5	TRBJ1-1
CASSLQAGGGADTQYF	TGTGCCAGCAGCCTACAAGCGGGAGGGGGGGCAGATACGCAGTATTTT	TRBD2	.	TRBV7-9	TRBJ2-3
CASRAGGPGGTGELFF	TGTGCCAGCAGAGCGGGGGGGCCCGGTGGGACCGGGGAGCTGTTTTTT	TRBD2	.	TRBV2	TRBJ2-2
CASSLVAGGPHEQFF	TGTGCCAGCAGCTTAGTTGCGGGGGGGCCACATGAGCAGTTCTTC	TRBD2	.	TRBV11-3	TRBJ2-1
CASSAGDISGANVLTF	TGTGCCAGCAGTGCAGGGGATATCTCTGGGGCCAACGTCCTGACTTTC	.	.	TRBV28	TRBJ2-6
CASSKDRAGGPQHF	TGTGCCAGCAGCAAGGACAGGGCAGGAGGACCCCAGCATTTT	TRBD1	once	TRBV7-2	TRBJ1-5
CASSRFVGGKQETQYF	TGTGCCAGCAGCCGTTTTGTCGGGGGAAAACAAGAGACCCAGTACTTC	.	.	TRBV7-2	TRBJ2-5
CASNHDISGELFF	TGTGCCAGTAACCACGACATCTCCGGGGAGCTGTTTTTT	.	.	TRBV19	TRBJ2-2
CATSDPTLAEINTGELFF	TGTGCCACCAGTGATCCCACCCTAGCGGAGATAAACACCGGGGAGCTGTTTTTT	TRBD2	.	TRBV24-1	TRBJ2-2
CASSEAQGEKLFF	TGTGCCAGCAGTGAGGCTCAGGGTGAAAAACTGTTTTTT	.	.	TRBV6-1	TRBJ1-4
CASSISGGGMNTEAFF	TGTGCCAGCAGTATTTCAGGGGGCGGTATGAACACTGAAGCTTTCTTT	TRBD1	.	TRBV2	TRBJ1-1
CASSLASGGFQETQYF	TGTGCCAGCAGCTTAGCCAGCGGGGGGTTCCAAGAGACCCAGTACTTC	TRBD2	.	TRBV7-2	TRBJ2-5
CASSLDRDSSGNTIYF	TGTGCCAGCAGCCTCGATAGGGACAGCTCTGGAAACACCATATATTTT	TRBD1	.	TRBV7-9	TRBJ1-3
CAWSVQGSYEQYF	TGTGCCTGGAGTGTACAGGGATCCTACGAGCAGTACTTC	.	.	TRBV30	TRBJ2-7
CASSRLAGSYNEQFF	TGCGCCAGCAGCCGACTAGCGGGGTCCTACAATGAGCAGTTCTTC	TRBD2	once	TRBV5-1	TRBJ2-1
CASSDGSGSKDTGELFF	TGCGCCAGCAGTGACGGTAGCGGGAGTAAGGACACCGGGGAGCTGTTTTTT	TRBD2	.	TRBV10-2	TRBJ2-2